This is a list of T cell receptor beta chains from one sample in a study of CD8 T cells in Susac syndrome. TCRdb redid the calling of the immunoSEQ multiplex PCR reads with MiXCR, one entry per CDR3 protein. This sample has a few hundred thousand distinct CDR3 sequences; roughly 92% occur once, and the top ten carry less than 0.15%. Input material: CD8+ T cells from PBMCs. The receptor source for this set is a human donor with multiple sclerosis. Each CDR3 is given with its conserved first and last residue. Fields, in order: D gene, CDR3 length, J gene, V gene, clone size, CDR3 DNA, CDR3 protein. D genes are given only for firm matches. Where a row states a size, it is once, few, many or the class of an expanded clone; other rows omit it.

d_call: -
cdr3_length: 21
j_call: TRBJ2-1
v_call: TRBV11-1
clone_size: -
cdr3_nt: TGTGCCAGCAGCCCCCCGGCCAGGAGGGCTTTTCTGACTAGCTCCTACAATGAGCAGTTCTTC
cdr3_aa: CASSPPARRAFLTSSYNEQFF

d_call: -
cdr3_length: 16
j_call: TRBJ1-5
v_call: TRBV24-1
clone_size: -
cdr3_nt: TGTGCCACCAGTGATTCACAGGGAGTCGTCCATCAGCCCCAGCATTTT
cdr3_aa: CATSDSQGVVHQPQHF

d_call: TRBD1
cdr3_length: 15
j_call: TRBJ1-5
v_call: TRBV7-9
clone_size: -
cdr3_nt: TGTGCCAGCAGCCCCCCGGGACAGGTAAATCAGCCCCAGCATTTT
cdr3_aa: CASSPPGQVNQPQHF

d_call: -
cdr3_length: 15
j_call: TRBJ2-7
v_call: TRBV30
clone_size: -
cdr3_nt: TGTGCCTGGAGCCCCGGGGCAGGGTACTCCTACGAGCAGTACTTC
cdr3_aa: CAWSPGAGYSYEQYF

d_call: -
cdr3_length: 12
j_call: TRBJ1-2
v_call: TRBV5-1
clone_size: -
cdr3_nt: TGCGCCAGCAGCTTGGGGCTTCATGGCTACACCTTC
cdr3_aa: CASSLGLHGYTF

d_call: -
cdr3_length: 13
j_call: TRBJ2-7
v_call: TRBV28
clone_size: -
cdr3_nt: TGTGCCAGCAGTTTCGACGGCGATTACGAGCAGTACTTC
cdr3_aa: CASSFDGDYEQYF

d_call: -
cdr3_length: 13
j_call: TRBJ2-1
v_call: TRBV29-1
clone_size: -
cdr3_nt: TGCAGCGTGTGGACTATAGTCTACAATGAGCAGTTCTTC
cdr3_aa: CSVWTIVYNEQFF

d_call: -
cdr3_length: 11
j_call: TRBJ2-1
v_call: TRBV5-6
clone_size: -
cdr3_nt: TGTGCCAGCAGCTCCCATTATGAGCAGTTCTTC
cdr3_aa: CASSSHYEQFF

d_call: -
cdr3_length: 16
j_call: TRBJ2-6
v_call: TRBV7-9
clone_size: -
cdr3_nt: TGTGCCAGCAGCGCCCCACAGGGCACTGGGGCCAACGTCCTGACTTTC
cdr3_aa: CASSAPQGTGANVLTF

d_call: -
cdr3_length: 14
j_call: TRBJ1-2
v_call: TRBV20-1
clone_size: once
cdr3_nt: TGCAGTGCCCCCCTGGCGCGGGGGGCCCAAGACTACACCTTC
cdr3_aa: CSAPLARGAQDYTF

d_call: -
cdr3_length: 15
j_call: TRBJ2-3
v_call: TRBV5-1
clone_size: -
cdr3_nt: TGCGCCAGCAGCTTGGCGGTGCAAAGCACAGATACGCAGTATTTT
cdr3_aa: CASSLAVQSTDTQYF

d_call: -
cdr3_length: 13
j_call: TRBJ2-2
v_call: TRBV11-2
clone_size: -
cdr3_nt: TGTGCCAGCAGCTCGACTAGTCCCGGGGAGCTGTTTTTT
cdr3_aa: CASSSTSPGELFF

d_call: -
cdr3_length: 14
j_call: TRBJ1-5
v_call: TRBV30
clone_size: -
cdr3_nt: TGTGCCTGGATGCAGGGGAGTACTGAACAGCCCCAGCATTTT
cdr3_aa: CAWMQGSTEQPQHF

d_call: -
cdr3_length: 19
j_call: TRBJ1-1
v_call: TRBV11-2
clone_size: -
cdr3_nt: TGTGCCAGCAGCTTAGATTGGGGGGAGACACAGAGGCTGGGCACTGAAGCTTTCTTT
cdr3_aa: CASSLDWGETQRLGTEAFF

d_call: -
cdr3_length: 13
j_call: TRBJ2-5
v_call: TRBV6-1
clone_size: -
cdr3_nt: TGTGCCAGCAGTCCTGCCTCTAGGGGGACCCAGTACTTC
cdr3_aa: CASSPASRGTQYF

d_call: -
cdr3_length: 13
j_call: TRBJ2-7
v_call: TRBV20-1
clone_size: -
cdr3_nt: TGCAGTGCCCCTAAAGCGAACTCCTACGAGCAATACTTC
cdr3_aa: CSAPKANSYEQYF

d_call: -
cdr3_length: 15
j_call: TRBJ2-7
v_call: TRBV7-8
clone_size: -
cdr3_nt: TGTGCCAGCAGCCCACGAACAGGACTACTTCAGGAGCAGTACTTC
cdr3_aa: CASSPRTGLLQEQYF